A selection of T cell receptor beta chains follows, all from one sample in a study of response to subunit inactivated influenza vaccine. TCRdb reprocessed the RT-PCR reads with MiXCR, giving one entry per CDR3 protein. The sample yields more than 200,000 distinct CDR3 sequences, more than 9% seen once. Sample: non-naive T cells sorted from PBMCs, taken 14 to 15 days before vaccination. Receptors originate from a man in his forties or fifties who received an inactivated influenza vaccine. CDR3s include the opening cysteine and the closing phenylalanine or tryptophan. A D gene is named only where the DNA matches it firmly. The size of a clone is reported for some rows only, either as once, few or many, or as a class for expanded clones.

D gene: NA
V gene: TRBV3-1
J gene: TRBJ1-5
clone size: few
CDR3 protein: CASSQEGGNGNQPQHF
CDR3 DNA: TGTGCCAGCAGCCAAGAGGGGGGTAATGGCAATCAGCCCCAGCATTTT

D gene: TRBD2
V gene: TRBV6-2/TRBV6-3
J gene: TRBJ2-1
clone size: few
CDR3 protein: CASREAGGQYNEQFF
CDR3 DNA: TGTGCCAGCAGAGAAGCGGGGGGGCAGTACAATGAGCAGTTCTTC

D gene: TRBD1
V gene: TRBV6-1
J gene: TRBJ1-2
clone size: NA
CDR3 protein: CASSPNRGLMTCTF
CDR3 DNA: TGTGCCAGCAGCCCGAACAGGGGGCTTATGACTTGCACCTTC

D gene: NA
V gene: TRBV7-8
J gene: TRBJ1-6
clone size: NA
CDR3 protein: CASSSRTWGNSPLHF
CDR3 DNA: TGTGCCAGCAGCTCGAGGACCTGGGGTAATTCACCCCTCCACTTT

D gene: NA
V gene: TRBV5-8
J gene: TRBJ2-3
clone size: many
CDR3 protein: CASWVRIQNTDTQYF
CDR3 DNA: TGTGCCAGCTGGGTGCGGATTCAAAACACAGATACGCAGTATTTT

D gene: NA
V gene: TRBV7-9
J gene: TRBJ2-6
clone size: many
CDR3 protein: CASSLASGANVLTF
CDR3 DNA: TGTGCCAGCAGTTTAGCATCTGGGGCCAACGTCCTGACTTTC

D gene: NA
V gene: TRBV6-2/TRBV6-3
J gene: TRBJ1-1
clone size: few
CDR3 protein: CASSYTTNTEAFF
CDR3 DNA: TGTGCCAGCAGTTACACAACGAACACTGAAGCTTTCTTT

D gene: NA
V gene: TRBV28
J gene: TRBJ2-3
clone size: NA
CDR3 protein: CASSLGQGLDTQYF
CDR3 DNA: TGTGCCAGCAGTTTAGGGCAGGGACTAGATACGCAGTATTTT

D gene: TRBD1
V gene: TRBV12-3/TRBV12-4
J gene: TRBJ1-2
clone size: NA
CDR3 protein: CASSLSLGRGLGGYTF
CDR3 DNA: TGTGCCAGCAGTTTATCTTTGGGCAGGGGGCTGGGTGGCTACACCTTC

D gene: NA
V gene: TRBV7-7
J gene: TRBJ2-5
clone size: few
CDR3 protein: CASSLSTFGETQYF
CDR3 DNA: TGTGCTAGCAGCTTATCCACCTTCGGGGAGACCCAGTACTTC

D gene: NA
V gene: TRBV12-3/TRBV12-4
J gene: TRBJ1-1
clone size: few
CDR3 protein: CASSLGVWSPGGKMNTEAFF
CDR3 DNA: TGTGCCAGCAGTTTAGGTGTGTGGAGCCCTGGGGGAAAAATGAACACTGAAGCTTTCTTT

D gene: NA
V gene: TRBV20-1
J gene: TRBJ1-6
clone size: NA
CDR3 protein: CSGTTGTANSPLHF
CDR3 DNA: TGCAGTGGAACTACCGGGACGGCGAATTCACCCCTCCACTTT

D gene: NA
V gene: TRBV7-9
J gene: TRBJ2-3
clone size: NA
CDR3 protein: CASSFAQGADTQYF
CDR3 DNA: TGTGCCAGCAGCTTCGCACAGGGAGCAGATACGCAGTATTTT

D gene: NA
V gene: TRBV10-3
J gene: TRBJ1-5
clone size: few
CDR3 protein: CAISPGGVGDNQPQHF
CDR3 DNA: TGTGCCATCAGTCCCGGGGGGGTGGGGGACAATCAGCCCCAGCATTTT

D gene: NA
V gene: TRBV19
J gene: TRBJ1-5
clone size: NA
CDR3 protein: CASSISTGGPQHF
CDR3 DNA: TGTGCCAGTAGTATCAGCACTGGGGGGCCCCAGCATTTT

D gene: NA
V gene: TRBV4-3
J gene: TRBJ2-3
clone size: NA
CDR3 protein: CASSQDWGFPGTDTQYF
CDR3 DNA: TGCGCCAGCAGCCAAGATTGGGGGTTCCCGGGGACAGATACGCAGTATTTT

D gene: NA
V gene: TRBV29-1
J gene: TRBJ2-3
clone size: many
CDR3 protein: CSVIPRDTQYF
CDR3 DNA: TGCAGCGTGATACCGAGAGATACGCAGTATTTT

D gene: NA
V gene: TRBV7-9
J gene: TRBJ1-2
clone size: NA
CDR3 protein: CASSWESDGGYTF
CDR3 DNA: TGTGCCAGCAGCTGGGAAAGCGATGGAGGCTACACCTTC

D gene: NA
V gene: TRBV4-1
J gene: TRBJ2-5
clone size: NA
CDR3 protein: CASSQAPQGQGTRETQYF
CDR3 DNA: TGCGCCAGCAGCCAAGCACCCCAAGGGCAGGGCACCAGAGAGACCCAGTACTTC

D gene: NA
V gene: TRBV10-3
J gene: TRBJ2-1
clone size: many
CDR3 protein: CAISESSSGNDEQFF
CDR3 DNA: TGTGCCATCAGTGAGTCGAGTAGCGGCAATGATGAGCAGTTCTTC

D gene: TRBD1
V gene: TRBV7-2
J gene: TRBJ2-5
clone size: NA
CDR3 protein: CASSVPGTGSAQYF
CDR3 DNA: TGTGCCAGCAGCGTACCCGGGACAGGGTCTGCCCAGTACTTC

D gene: NA
V gene: TRBV5-5
J gene: TRBJ2-3
clone size: NA
CDR3 protein: CASSFRSDNTQYF
CDR3 DNA: TGTGCCAGCAGCTTCCGGTCGGACAATACGCAGTATTTT

D gene: TRBD2
V gene: TRBV7-8
J gene: TRBJ2-3
clone size: many
CDR3 protein: CASSLWGGITDTQYF
CDR3 DNA: TGTGCCAGCAGCCTCTGGGGGGGTATCACAGATACGCAGTATTTT

D gene: NA
V gene: TRBV6-1
J gene: TRBJ1-1
clone size: few
CDR3 protein: CATTGTEGTEAFF
CDR3 DNA: TGTGCCACCACAGGGACTGAGGGTACTGAAGCTTTCTTT

D gene: NA
V gene: TRBV18
J gene: TRBJ1-6
clone size: few
CDR3 protein: CASSPGGGQNSPLHF
CDR3 DNA: TGTGCCAGCTCACCCGGAGGGGGGCAGAATTCACCCCTCCACTTT

D gene: NA
V gene: TRBV2
J gene: TRBJ2-1
clone size: NA
CDR3 protein: CASNGADSYNEQFF
CDR3 DNA: TGTGCCAGCAACGGCGCCGACTCCTACAATGAGCAGTTCTTC

D gene: NA
V gene: TRBV6-1
J gene: TRBJ2-3
clone size: many
CDR3 protein: CASSEPARTGADTQYF
CDR3 DNA: TGTGCCAGCAGCGAACCGGCACGGACTGGGGCAGATACGCAGTATTTT

D gene: NA
V gene: TRBV12-3/TRBV12-4
J gene: TRBJ2-7
clone size: NA
CDR3 protein: CASSLSDFSSYEQYF
CDR3 DNA: TGTGCCAGCAGTTTATCTGATTTTAGCTCCTACGAGCAGTACTTC